The TCR beta chain described here comes from a study of blood T cell repertoires in COVID-19. Overall study context: Samples representing acute and convalescent COVID-19 were sourced from the United States, Italy and Spain. T cells, B-cell-depleted T cells, or PBMCs supplied cDNA or gDNA.

The trim removed 5 bases at V and 2 bases at J, leaving 8 bases unmatched. Germline V lookup: CDR1 MDHEN, CDR2 SYDVKM. The CDR3 sequence is 15 residues long. In this sample, this clone turned up once. How the authors handled the data: Reference gene primer amplification yielded estimated nucleated cell counts. Libraries were prepared by immunoSEQ multiplex PCR; TCRdb keeps only in-frame clonotypes and omits some of them. The V and J calls and clone size were taken over from that table, and D and trimming were inferred from the DNA. The table includes about 200,000 clones, less than 85% detected once. The sequenced material came from peripheral blood. This TCR came from a woman aged 70-85 years with acute or convalescent COVID-19. V and J are TRBV28 and TRBJ1-2, with TRBD1 matching over 7 bases. This CDR3 is CASSKNTGVNYGYTF. As DNA, the CDR3 is TGTGCCAGCAGTAAAAATACAGGGGTCAACTATGGCTACACCTTC.